This T cell receptor (beta chain) is from a study of response to subunit inactivated influenza vaccine. Broader study findings: Researchers suggested that each seasonal influenza vaccination recruits few new T cells.

For this clonotype: Its antigen is currently unknown. A much larger clone lies a single base off, so this may be a read error.

TCRdb passed the RT-PCR reads through MiXCR, listing each CDR3 protein once. Counted here are hundreds of thousands of distinct CDR3 sequences, roughly 10% occurring once; the ten biggest clones make up 10%. This CDR3 is built from 17 residues. Germline assignment: CDR1 SGHVS and CDR2 FQNEAQ. This receptor was identified in a man aged 45-65 years who received an inactivated influenza vaccine. The sequencing here drew on PBMCs from blood, taken on the day of vaccination. The rearrangement uses TRBV7-8 and TRBJ2-3, with 9 bases identical to TRBD1. CDR3: CASSYPRDRERLRTQSF. The CDR3 nucleotides are TGTGCCAGCAGCTACCCCCGGGACAGGGAAAGGTTGCGTACGCAGTCTTTT.